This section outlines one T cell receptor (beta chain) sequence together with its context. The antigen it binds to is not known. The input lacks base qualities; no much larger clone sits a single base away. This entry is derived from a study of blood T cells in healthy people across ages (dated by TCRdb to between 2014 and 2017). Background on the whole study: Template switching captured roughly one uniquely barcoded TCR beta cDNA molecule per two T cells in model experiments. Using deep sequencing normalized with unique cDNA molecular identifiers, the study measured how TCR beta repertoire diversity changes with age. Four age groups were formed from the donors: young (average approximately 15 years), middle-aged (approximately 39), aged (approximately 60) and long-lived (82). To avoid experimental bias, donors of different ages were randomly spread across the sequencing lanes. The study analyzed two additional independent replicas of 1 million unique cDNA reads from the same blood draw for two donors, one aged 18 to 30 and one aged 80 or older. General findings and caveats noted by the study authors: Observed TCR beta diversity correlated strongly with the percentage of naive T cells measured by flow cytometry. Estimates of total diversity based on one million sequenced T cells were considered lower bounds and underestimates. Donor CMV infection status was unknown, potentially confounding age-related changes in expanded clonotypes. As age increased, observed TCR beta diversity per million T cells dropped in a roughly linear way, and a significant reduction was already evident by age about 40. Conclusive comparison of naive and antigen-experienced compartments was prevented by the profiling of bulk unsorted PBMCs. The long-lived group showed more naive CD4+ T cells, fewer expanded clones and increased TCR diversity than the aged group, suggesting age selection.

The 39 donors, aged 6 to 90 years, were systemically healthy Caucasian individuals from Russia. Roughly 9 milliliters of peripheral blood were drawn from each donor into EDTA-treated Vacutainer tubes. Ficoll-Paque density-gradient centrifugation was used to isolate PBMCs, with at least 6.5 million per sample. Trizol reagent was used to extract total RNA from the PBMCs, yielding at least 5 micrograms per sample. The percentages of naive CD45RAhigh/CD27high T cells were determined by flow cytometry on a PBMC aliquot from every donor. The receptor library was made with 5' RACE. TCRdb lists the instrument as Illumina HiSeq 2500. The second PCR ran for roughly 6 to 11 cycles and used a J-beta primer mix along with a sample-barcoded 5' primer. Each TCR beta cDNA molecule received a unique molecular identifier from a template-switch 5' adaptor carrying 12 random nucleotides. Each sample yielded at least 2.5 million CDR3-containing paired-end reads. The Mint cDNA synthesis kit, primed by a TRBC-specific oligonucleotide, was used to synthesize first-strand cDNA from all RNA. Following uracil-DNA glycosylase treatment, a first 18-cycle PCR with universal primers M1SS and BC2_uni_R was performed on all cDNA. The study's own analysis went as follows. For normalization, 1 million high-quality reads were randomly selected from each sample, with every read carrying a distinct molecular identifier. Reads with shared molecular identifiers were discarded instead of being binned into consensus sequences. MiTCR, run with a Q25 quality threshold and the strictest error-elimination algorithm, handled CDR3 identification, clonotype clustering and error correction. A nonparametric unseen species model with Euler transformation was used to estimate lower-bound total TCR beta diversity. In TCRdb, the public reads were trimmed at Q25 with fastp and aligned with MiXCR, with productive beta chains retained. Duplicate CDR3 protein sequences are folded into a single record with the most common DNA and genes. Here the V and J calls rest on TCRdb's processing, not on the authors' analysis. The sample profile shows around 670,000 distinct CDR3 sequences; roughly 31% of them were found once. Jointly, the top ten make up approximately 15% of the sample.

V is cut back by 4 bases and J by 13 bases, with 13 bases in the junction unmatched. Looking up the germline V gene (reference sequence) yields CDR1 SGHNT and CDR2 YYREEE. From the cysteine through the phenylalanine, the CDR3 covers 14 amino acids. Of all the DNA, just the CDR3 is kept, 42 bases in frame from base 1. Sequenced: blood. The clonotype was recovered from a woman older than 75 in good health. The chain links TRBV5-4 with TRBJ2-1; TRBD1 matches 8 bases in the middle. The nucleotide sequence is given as TGTGCCAGCAGCCGTAGGGACAGGCAAGAGACCCAGTTCTTC. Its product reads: CASSRRDRQETQFF.